This entry features one T cell receptor beta chain sequence. Its target is not known. The sample originates from a study of T cells in localized non-small cell lung cancer. Whole-study results and caveats: Sequencing was restricted to one tumor region; therefore, heterogeneity remains possible. Among the top 100 tumor clones, a median approximately 60 appeared in adjacent lung. Measurement of T cell clonality placed uninvolved adjacent lung highest, above the level in tumor.

The method was immunoSEQ multiplex PCR; TCRdb's version includes in-frame clones alone and lacks a portion of them. The sample holds under 20,000 clones, 75% to 90% seen once. The CDR3 runs to 11 residues. With 0 bases removed from V and 7 bases from J, the gap between germline ends came to 2 bases. Germline V gives CDR1 SGHRS, CDR2 YFSETQ. This TCR was sampled from a female donor over 55 with stage III squamous cell lung carcinoma. Material: peripheral blood, obtained before any cancer treatment. This rearrangement joins TRBV5-1 to TRBJ2-1; D is unclear. The CDR3 DNA follows: TGCGCCAGCAGCTTGGCTAATGAGCAGTTCTTC. The encoded protein is CASSLANEQFF.